These 10 T cell receptor beta chains were all obtained from the same sample, sequenced in a study of regulatory and conventional T cells in RAG deficiency. Sequencing was performed with immunoSEQ multiplex PCR; in TCRdb, only in-frame clones are kept and a portion is missing. The sample holds tens of thousands of clones; approximately 90% are singletons and the top ten take about 5%. Another study also made use of these data, one on regulatory T cells. In that study: The PCR used 52 TRBV and 13 TRBJ primers.

Sequenced material: CD8+ T cells sorted from blood. Receptor source: a human donor in good health.

The chain couples TRBV6-4 to TRBJ1-2; tentatively, D is TRBD1 (6 bases). The CDR3 has 13 amino acids. V gave up 4 bases and J gave up 7 bases, with 13 bases separating them. The germline V gene encodes CDR1 MRHNA and CDR2 SNTAGT. CDR3 nucleotides: TGTGCCAGCAGTGCCGGGGGCGCCAGTGGCTACACCTTC. Translating gives CASSAGGASGYTF.

V is TRBV27 and J is TRBJ2-7, with 7 bases identical to TRBD1. CDR1 is MNHEY and CDR2 is SMNVEV in the germline V gene (reference sequence). The CDR3 has 16 amino acids. The J segment lost 4 bases and the V segment lost 7 bases, leaving 16 bases of the junction unmatched. CDR3 loop: CASNVLGPGTAYEQYF. In DNA form, the CDR3 reads TGTGCCAGCAACGTTTTAGGGCCCGGGACAGCTTACGAGCAGTACTTC.

In this sample, this clone turned up a few times. J is TRBJ2-7 and V is TRBV4-1, with no clear D. The CDR3 runs 14 residues. Trimming shortened V by 3 bases and J by 2 bases, and 11 bases separated the two germline ends. Germline CDR1 is MGHRA and CDR2 is YSYEKL. The CDR3 DNA is TGCGCCAGCAGCCACACAGATTCTGCCTACGAGCAGTACTTC. Its translation is CASSHTDSAYEQYF.

The chain's CDR3 is CSVEAGQSRKAFF. CDR3 sequence (DNA): TGCAGCGTTGAAGCCGGCCAGTCACGGAAAGCTTTCTTT. This sequence joins TRBV29-1 and TRBJ1-1, with unresolved D. Trimming left V 1 base short and J 9 bases short, with 15 bases between. The CDR3 runs to 13 residues. Looked up from germline, CDR1 is SQVTM and CDR2 is ANQGSEA.

V gene TRBV11-2 combines with J gene TRBJ2-3; no firm D call. CDR1 and CDR2 (germline): SGHAT, FQNNGV. Deletions cut 4 bases from V and 3 bases from J, with 5 bases between. There are 12 residues in the CDR3. CDR3 DNA: TGTGCCAGCAGCTCTCTGACAGATACGCAGTATTTT. It specifies CASSSLTDTQYF.

The chain links TRBV10-1 to TRBJ2-1; a weak D match, TRBD2 (5 bases). Germline loops: CDR1 WNHNN, CDR2 SYGVQD (reference sequence). This CDR3 comprises 15 residues. Deletions cut 2 bases from V and 5 bases from J, with 13 bases between. CDR3 protein: CASSEELGGHNEQFF. For the CDR3, the DNA is TGCGCCAGCAGTGAGGAGCTAGGAGGCCACAATGAGCAGTTCTTC.

The chain couples TRBV5-1 to TRBJ1-3; D gene unclear. The CDR3 length is 14 residues. Trimming cost V 1 base and J 0 bases, with 5 bases left between them. Germline V gives CDR1 SGHRS, CDR2 YFSETQ. The CDR3 region is CASSLTVSGNTIYF. The CDR3 region has the DNA TGCGCCAGCAGCTTGACAGTCTCTGGAAACACCATATATTTT.

The rearrangement uses TRBV27 and TRBJ2-7; no definite D call. Trimming took off 3 bases at V and 3 bases at J, with 12 bases between the two ends. The germline CDR1 and CDR2 sequences are MNHEY and SMNVEV (reference sequence). This CDR3 is 14 amino acids long. CDR3 DNA: TGTGCCAGCAGTTTGGACCCCCGAGGCTACGAGCAGTACTTC. Amino acid sequence: CASSLDPRGYEQYF.

The CDR3 sequence is CASSLSGGQNQKLFF. The CDR3 region has the DNA TGTGCCAGCAGCCTATCTGGTGGACAGAATCAAAAACTGTTTTTT. The gene calls are TRBV5-6 and TRBJ1-4; TRBD1 might be the D (6 bases). Germline V gene lookup returns CDR1 SGHDT and CDR2 YYEEEE. Trimming pared 4 bases from V and 9 bases from J, leaving 19 bases between. There are 15 residues in the CDR3.

The genes are TRBV18 and TRBJ2-7; TRBD1 is a possible D gene (6 bases). The CDR3 extends over 14 amino acids. Germline V gene sequence: CDR1 KGHSH, CDR2 LQKENI. Trimming removed 2 bases from V and 3 bases from J, with 11 bases in between. Here the CDR3 reads CASSPGRGDYEQYF. The CDR3 DNA follows: TGTGCCAGCTCACCAGGCAGGGGAGACTACGAGCAGTACTTC. The full variable domain, rest sourced from reference TRBV18 and TRBJ2-7, is NAGVMQNPRHLVRRRGQEARLRCSPMKGHSHVYWYRQLPEEGLKFMVYLQKENIIDESGMPKERFSAEFPKEGPSILRIQQVVRGDSAAYFCASSPGRGDYEQYFGPGTRLTVT.